One sample yielded the 3 T cell receptor beta chains listed below, sequenced in a study of T-cell memory formation after mild COVID-19. TCRdb itself ran the 5' RACE reads through MiXCR, one entry per CDR3 protein. The table records roughly 200,000 distinct CDR3 sequences, around 9.1% of them present only once. The sample was PBMCs or a T cell subset sorted from them (not recorded which). The receptors come from a man aged 18-30 years who had mild COVID-19 (a few samples of this study predate the infection). Cell type and time point are not known.

This clonotype showed up just a few times. The chain combines TRBV10-1 with TRBJ2-5; 9 bases match TRBD2. This CDR3 contains 15 residues. The V and J ends lost 2 bases and 1 base, in that order; junction bases with no gene match: 2. Looked up from germline, CDR1 is WNHNN and CDR2 is SYGVQD (reference sequence). The CDR3 loop is CASSEKRGVQETQYF. The CDR3 nucleotides are TGCGCCAGCAGTGAGAAGCGGGGGGTCCAAGAGACCCAGTACTTC.

The chain uses TRBV11-2 and TRBJ2-1; TRBD2 matches at 7 bases. CDR3 length: 15 residues. With V trimmed by 1 base and J by 6 bases, 6 bases remained unmatched. Germline CDR1 and CDR2: SGHAT and FQNNGV. This CDR3 is CASSLVLANANEQFF. The CDR3, as DNA: TGTGCCAGCAGCTTAGTACTAGCGAACGCCAATGAGCAGTTCTTC.

This clonotype was detected only a few times. The chain couples TRBV7-2 to TRBJ2-1; no reliable D call. The CDR3 spans 14 residues. The germline gives CDR1 SGHTA, CDR2 FQGNSA. V shed 6 bases and J shed 4 bases, with 13 bases lying between them. The CDR3 coding sequence is TGTGCCAGCAGGGACCCGGGCGCGTACAATGAGCAGTTCTTC. Its protein product is CASRDPGAYNEQFF.